This T cell receptor beta chain was documented in a study of PD-1 blockade in classical Hodgkin lymphoma. Exposure to brentuximab vedotin varied, and each patient had relapsed following autologous stem cell transplantation. The CDR3 covers 16 residues. CDR1 and CDR2 from the germline V gene are SGDLS and YYNGEE. Trimming removed 0 bases at V and 7 bases at J, with 19 bases between. Libraries were prepared by immunoSEQ multiplex PCR; TCRdb keeps only in-frame clonotypes and omits some of them. The table includes some 10,000 clones, 85% detected once. The J gene is TRBJ1-1, the V gene TRBV9; D ambiguous. The sample here was peripheral blood mononuclear cells (PBMCs), taken at baseline. The sequence came from a human donor with classical Hodgkin lymphoma. CDR3 sequence reads: CASSVDPEQRFHEAFF. In DNA form, the CDR3 reads TGTGCCAGCAGCGTAGACCCCGAACAGCGTTTCCATGAAGCTTTCTTT.